Detailed here is one T cell receptor beta chain. No cognate antigen has been identified for it. No quality values exist for individual bases; no much larger clone is one base distant. The sample comes from a study of Graves' ophthalmopathy and Graves' hyperthyroidism (dated by TCRdb to 2017 to 2018). In the study overall: Peripheral blood was collected before any treatment was given, at the time of initial diagnosis. In total, approximately 130 blood samples were TCR-sequenced: some 43 ophthalmopathy, about 75 hyperthyroidism and roughly 17 hyperthyroidism-to-ophthalmopathy patients. The study used signatures of the TCR beta repertoire to tell Graves' ophthalmopathy apart from Graves' hyperthyroidism and to predict which patients would progress to ophthalmopathy. An independent validation cohort was composed of roughly 19 hyperthyroidism patients and around 15 patients who later progressed from hyperthyroidism to ophthalmopathy. Following sample collection, hyperthyroidism patients were given methimazole at a starting dose of 30 mg daily, and ophthalmopathy patients were given high-dose intravenous methylprednisolone. In five or six hyperthyroidism patients, the T-cell repertoire of thyroid tissue was compared with the T-cell repertoire of blood. A discovery set of 100 patients (43 ophthalmopathy, fewer than 60 stable hyperthyroidism) was enrolled to explore V-J signatures distinguishing ophthalmopathy from hyperthyroidism. The 100 discovery patients were randomly divided into training and test sets at a 7:3 ratio. On the study overall, not on this receptor specifically: In validation, the model predicted ophthalmopathy progression with 55% to 71% sensitivity and about 77% specificity; eleven to twelve predicted patients were CT-confirmed with GO in a median of around 6 months. Most expanded thyroid clonotypes with frequency above 0.001 were also detected in blood, suggesting blood repertoires may reflect the thyroid immune response. The 13-signature model separated ophthalmopathy from stable hyperthyroidism with roughly 88% sensitivity and less than 83% specificity in cross-validation, and 80%/75% in the test set. Sample size was not statistically predetermined, and group allocation was not concealed from the investigators.

Stable hyperthyroidism was defined as no progression to ophthalmopathy within 18 months of follow-up. Hyperthyroidism patients were newly diagnosed, with disease duration under 2 months, and aged 18 to 65 years. Patients were excluded if they had other autoimmune diseases, uncontrolled infections, pregnancy or lactation. Diagnosis relied on clinical symptoms, serum thyroxine, TRAb, thyroid ultrasound and orbital computed tomography. Using Ficoll-Paque density gradient centrifugation, PBMCs were isolated from 9.5 to 10 ml of fresh peripheral blood. Total RNA was extracted using Trizol reagent, and RNA quality was checked on an Agilent 2100 Bioanalyzer. For repertoire sequencing, TCR beta CDR3 regions were amplified from RNA transcripts. A first-round RT-PCR used HTBI primers with the Qiagen OneStep RT-PCR kit, followed by a second-round multiplex PCR, size selection and purification. Sequencing of the libraries was carried out on an Illumina HiSeq2000 in paired-end mode with 100 bp reads. From the authors' description of their analysis: SOAPnuke was used for read processing, and reads with adapters, uncalled bases, a mean Phred below 15, or no exact constant-primer or identifier match were discarded. High-quality paired reads were merged with COPE v1.2.5. Clonotypes were defined as unique nucleotide sequences and were aligned to IMGT TRB V, D and J references using MiTCR v1.1. Only V-J combinations with frequency above 0.0001 were analysed, covering around 99% of repertoires. A TCR clonal expansion and chaos score per V-J combination was defined as the ratio of F50 clonal expansion to chaos observed in the TCRdist matrix. Welch's t-statistics and random forest were used to reduce features to about 14 V-J combinations, which were fed into a naive Bayes classifier. The similarity between thyroid and blood repertoires was quantified using the Morisita-Horn index. In TCRdb, the public reads were trimmed at Q25 with fastp and aligned with MiXCR, with productive beta chains retained. Rows with a matching CDR3 protein are joined into one entry that keeps the most common DNA and genes. The V and J calls shown here were made by TCRdb, not taken from the authors' results. This sample holds over 500,000 distinct CDR3 sequences; about a fifth were observed only once. The ten most abundant clones make up roughly 6.9% of the sample.

V is pruned by 3 bases and J by 2 bases, leaving 9 bases of the junction without a gene match. Reading the germline V gene gives CDR1 SGDLS and CDR2 YYNGEE. The CDR3 has 16 amino acids, counting the end cysteine and phenylalanine. Only CDR3 DNA remains: 48 bases, in frame from the first base. The rearrangement joined TRBV9 to TRBJ2-5, with 8 junctional bases fitting TRBD2. This clonotype was sampled from a woman under 30 with stable Graves' hyperthyroidism. Some clones in this sample may be carry-over from other donors' samples. Donor details come from another sample of the same person, matched by shared clones. Sequencing was performed on peripheral blood. The CDR3 has the sequence CASSAYPLAGQETQYF. The DNA is as follows: TGTGCCAGCAGCGCTTACCCCCTAGCGGGTCAAGAGACCCAGTACTTC.